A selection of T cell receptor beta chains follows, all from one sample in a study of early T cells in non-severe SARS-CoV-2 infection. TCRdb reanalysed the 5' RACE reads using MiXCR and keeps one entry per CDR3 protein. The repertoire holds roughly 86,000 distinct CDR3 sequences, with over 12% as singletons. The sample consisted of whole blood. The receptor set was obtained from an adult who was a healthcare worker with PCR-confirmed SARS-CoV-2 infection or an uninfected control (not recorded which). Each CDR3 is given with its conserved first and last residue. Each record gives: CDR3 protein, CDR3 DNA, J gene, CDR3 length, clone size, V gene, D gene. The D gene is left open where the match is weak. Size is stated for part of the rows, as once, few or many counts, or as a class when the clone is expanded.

CDR3 protein: CASSFGGNTEAFF
CDR3 DNA: TGCGCCAGCAGCTTTGGGGGGAACACTGAAGCTTTCTTT
J gene: TRBJ1-1
CDR3 length: 13
clone size: many
V gene: TRBV5-1
D gene: NA

CDR3 protein: CASRGLKGTPTNEKLFF
CDR3 DNA: TGTGCCAGCAGAGGACTGAAGGGGACCCCTACTAATGAAAAACTGTTTTTT
J gene: TRBJ1-4
CDR3 length: 17
clone size: few
V gene: TRBV6-8
D gene: NA

CDR3 protein: CSVVRVLNTEAFF
CDR3 DNA: TGCAGCGTTGTTAGGGTTCTGAACACTGAAGCTTTCTTT
J gene: TRBJ1-1
CDR3 length: 13
clone size: few
V gene: TRBV29-1
D gene: NA

CDR3 protein: CSAGTVLGLRFF
CDR3 DNA: TGCAGCGCGGGGACTGTTCTGGGCCTTCGGTTCTTC
J gene: TRBJ2-1
CDR3 length: 12
clone size: few
V gene: TRBV29-1
D gene: NA

CDR3 protein: CASSATGGNEKLFF
CDR3 DNA: TGTGCCAGCAGCGCGACAGGGGGCAATGAAAAACTGTTTTTT
J gene: TRBJ1-4
CDR3 length: 14
clone size: few
V gene: TRBV9
D gene: TRBD1

CDR3 protein: CSARVSRGGAYNEQFF
CDR3 DNA: TGCAGTGCTAGAGTTTCTCGCGGGGGGGCCTACAATGAGCAGTTCTTC
J gene: TRBJ2-1
CDR3 length: 16
clone size: NA
V gene: TRBV20-1
D gene: TRBD2

CDR3 protein: CASSLDMTTEAFF
CDR3 DNA: TGTGCCAGCAGCTTGGACATGACCACTGAAGCTTTCTTT
J gene: TRBJ1-1
CDR3 length: 13
clone size: NA
V gene: TRBV6-1
D gene: NA

CDR3 protein: CASSSELNTEAFF
CDR3 DNA: TGCGCCAGCAGCTCCGAGCTGAACACTGAAGCTTTCTTT
J gene: TRBJ1-1
CDR3 length: 13
clone size: many
V gene: TRBV5-1
D gene: NA

CDR3 protein: CASSEREGWGISTEAFF
CDR3 DNA: TGTGCCAGCAGTGAACGGGAGGGGTGGGGGATAAGCACTGAAGCTTTCTTT
J gene: TRBJ1-1
CDR3 length: 17
clone size: few
V gene: TRBV6-1
D gene: NA

CDR3 protein: CASSSGAWKEKLFF
CDR3 DNA: TGTGCCAGCAGCTCGGGGGCATGGAAAGAAAAACTGTTTTTT
J gene: TRBJ1-4
CDR3 length: 14
clone size: NA
V gene: TRBV11-2
D gene: NA

CDR3 protein: CSAGRDVLTDTQYF
CDR3 DNA: TGCAGCGCGGGCCGGGACGTCCTCACAGATACGCAGTATTTT
J gene: TRBJ2-3
CDR3 length: 14
clone size: few
V gene: TRBV29-1
D gene: NA

CDR3 protein: CDTSEQGPIDTQYF
CDR3 DNA: TGTGACACCAGTGAACAGGGACCTATCGATACGCAGTATTTT
J gene: TRBJ2-3
CDR3 length: 14
clone size: NA
V gene: TRBV24-1
D gene: NA

CDR3 protein: CASSLHASGVSTDTQYF
CDR3 DNA: TGTGCCAGCAGCTTACACGCTAGCGGGGTCAGCACAGATACGCAGTATTTT
J gene: TRBJ2-3
CDR3 length: 17
clone size: NA
V gene: TRBV7-2
D gene: TRBD2

CDR3 protein: CASSPGQASLNYGYTF
CDR3 DNA: TGTGCCAGCAGTCCGGGACAGGCATCTCTTAACTATGGCTACACCTTC
J gene: TRBJ1-2
CDR3 length: 16
clone size: few
V gene: TRBV6-1
D gene: TRBD1

CDR3 protein: CASHGTGYNEQFF
CDR3 DNA: TGTGCCAGCCACGGGACAGGGTACAATGAGCAGTTCTTC
J gene: TRBJ2-1
CDR3 length: 13
clone size: few
V gene: TRBV27
D gene: TRBD1

CDR3 protein: CSVAKLGFTGELFF
CDR3 DNA: TGCAGCGTGGCCAAGCTAGGTTTTACCGGGGAGCTGTTTTTT
J gene: TRBJ2-2
CDR3 length: 14
clone size: NA
V gene: TRBV29-1
D gene: NA

CDR3 protein: CSVDRANEQFF
CDR3 DNA: TGCAGCGTTGACCGGGCGAATGAGCAGTTCTTC
J gene: TRBJ2-1
CDR3 length: 11
clone size: NA
V gene: TRBV29-1
D gene: NA

CDR3 protein: CASSQVGSNQPQHF
CDR3 DNA: TGTGCCAGCAGCCAAGTCGGGAGCAATCAGCCCCAGCATTTT
J gene: TRBJ1-5
CDR3 length: 14
clone size: few
V gene: TRBV3-1
D gene: NA

CDR3 protein: CASSLELAGEDTQYF
CDR3 DNA: TGTGCCAGCAGCTTGGAACTAGCGGGGGAAGATACGCAGTATTTT
J gene: TRBJ2-3
CDR3 length: 15
clone size: few
V gene: TRBV5-4
D gene: TRBD2

CDR3 protein: CASSAPPLQGALDTQYF
CDR3 DNA: TGTGCCAGCAGCGCACCCCCTTTACAGGGGGCTCTAGATACGCAGTATTTT
J gene: TRBJ2-3
CDR3 length: 17
clone size: few
V gene: TRBV7-8
D gene: TRBD1

CDR3 protein: CASSAGKGTEAFF
CDR3 DNA: TGTGCCAGCAGCGCTGGAAAGGGGACTGAAGCTTTCTTT
J gene: TRBJ1-1
CDR3 length: 13
clone size: many
V gene: TRBV9
D gene: NA

CDR3 protein: CASSLDTRNQPQHF
CDR3 DNA: TGTGCCAGCAGCTTAGACACCCGCAATCAGCCCCAGCATTTT
J gene: TRBJ1-5
CDR3 length: 14
clone size: NA
V gene: TRBV7-6
D gene: NA

CDR3 protein: CASRGSSGANVLTF
CDR3 DNA: TGCGCCAGCAGGGGTAGCTCTGGGGCCAACGTCCTGACTTTC
J gene: TRBJ2-6
CDR3 length: 14
clone size: NA
V gene: TRBV5-1
D gene: NA

CDR3 protein: CASSFSETSTNEQFF
CDR3 DNA: TGTGCCAGCAGCTTTTCCGAGACTAGCACTAATGAGCAGTTCTTC
J gene: TRBJ2-1
CDR3 length: 15
clone size: few
V gene: TRBV7-2
D gene: TRBD2

CDR3 protein: CAILGLANEQFF
CDR3 DNA: TGTGCCATCCTAGGACTAGCCAATGAGCAGTTCTTC
J gene: TRBJ2-1
CDR3 length: 12
clone size: NA
V gene: TRBV10-3
D gene: TRBD2

CDR3 protein: CSVDTGAEQFF
CDR3 DNA: TGCAGCGTGGATACAGGGGCTGAGCAGTTCTTC
J gene: TRBJ2-1
CDR3 length: 11
clone size: few
V gene: TRBV29-1
D gene: TRBD1

CDR3 protein: CASSQGGRVSNGYTF
CDR3 DNA: TGCGCCAGCAGCCAAGGGGGCAGGGTCAGTAATGGCTACACCTTC
J gene: TRBJ1-2
CDR3 length: 15
clone size: NA
V gene: TRBV4-1
D gene: NA

CDR3 protein: CASMPDSGKETQYF
CDR3 DNA: TGTGCCAGCATGCCCGACAGCGGAAAAGAGACCCAGTACTTC
J gene: TRBJ2-5
CDR3 length: 14
clone size: NA
V gene: TRBV2
D gene: NA

CDR3 protein: CASSTGTDRGPNTQYF
CDR3 DNA: TGTGCCAGCTCAACGGGAACGGACAGGGGGCCGAATACGCAGTATTTT
J gene: TRBJ2-3
CDR3 length: 16
clone size: few
V gene: TRBV18
D gene: TRBD1

CDR3 protein: CAWSVGVGPLHF
CDR3 DNA: TGTGCCTGGAGTGTAGGGGTAGGGCCCCTCCACTTT
J gene: TRBJ1-6
CDR3 length: 12
clone size: few
V gene: TRBV30
D gene: NA

CDR3 protein: CATSDSSLAGGRDGELFF
CDR3 DNA: TGTGCCACCAGTGATTCATCCCTAGCGGGGGGGCGCGACGGGGAGCTGTTTTTT
J gene: TRBJ2-2
CDR3 length: 18
clone size: few
V gene: TRBV24-1
D gene: TRBD2

CDR3 protein: CASSLAAGARDGYTF
CDR3 DNA: TGTGCCAGCAGTTTAGCGGCCGGGGCGAGGGATGGCTACACCTTC
J gene: TRBJ1-2
CDR3 length: 15
clone size: NA
V gene: TRBV12-3/TRBV12-4
D gene: NA

CDR3 protein: CASLPGPDTDTQYF
CDR3 DNA: TGTGCCAGCCTCCCGGGACCAGACACAGATACGCAGTATTTT
J gene: TRBJ2-3
CDR3 length: 14
clone size: NA
V gene: TRBV2
D gene: NA

CDR3 protein: CASGWGGSDTQYF
CDR3 DNA: TGTGCTAGTGGTTGGGGGGGTTCAGATACGCAGTATTTT
J gene: TRBJ2-3
CDR3 length: 13
clone size: few
V gene: TRBV12-5
D gene: TRBD2

CDR3 protein: CASSSRGRGRNTEAFF
CDR3 DNA: TGCGCCAGCAGCTCCCGAGGTAGGGGTAGAAACACTGAAGCTTTCTTT
J gene: TRBJ1-1
CDR3 length: 16
clone size: few
V gene: TRBV5-1
D gene: NA

CDR3 protein: CASSPLAVTERNQPQHF
CDR3 DNA: TGTGCCAGCTCACCACTTGCGGTGACGGAGAGAAATCAGCCCCAGCATTTT
J gene: TRBJ1-5
CDR3 length: 17
clone size: NA
V gene: TRBV18
D gene: NA

CDR3 protein: CASRRGTGNIEAFF
CDR3 DNA: TGTGCCAGCAGGAGAGGCACAGGGAATATCGAAGCTTTCTTT
J gene: TRBJ1-1
CDR3 length: 14
clone size: few
V gene: TRBV7-8
D gene: NA

CDR3 protein: CASSLSAPGSGADTQYF
CDR3 DNA: TGCGCCAGCAGCTTGAGTGCCCCGGGGTCAGGTGCAGATACGCAGTATTTT
J gene: TRBJ2-3
CDR3 length: 17
clone size: many
V gene: TRBV5-1
D gene: NA

CDR3 protein: CATLGGTEDTQYF
CDR3 DNA: TGTGCCACCCTCGGGGGAACAGAAGATACGCAGTATTTT
J gene: TRBJ2-3
CDR3 length: 13
clone size: few
V gene: TRBV24-1
D gene: NA